The 6 T cell receptor beta chains in this list originate from one sample, sequenced in a study of synovial regulatory T cells in juvenile arthritis. The protocol was immunoSEQ multiplex PCR, while the TCRdb copy is restricted to in-frame clones and leaves out a portion. The sample shows 6,100 or so clones, and 0.55% to 0.7% sits with its ten largest clones. Sequencing used Treg cells from blood. Subset reported: remaining (HLA-DR-negative) circulating blood Treg cells. The receptors were sampled from a donor aged 2-35 years with juvenile idiopathic arthritis.

The chain carries TRBV28 and TRBJ2-1; TCRdb's D call, TRBD2, is unchecked because there is no DNA. Germline V gives CDR1 MDHEN, CDR2 SYDVKM. This CDR3 region has 12 residues. The protein alone is recorded here. This chain's CDR3 is CASSLFFGEQFF. Complete variable domain (other parts from reference TRBV28 and TRBJ2-1): DVKVTQSSRYLVKRTGEKVFLECVQDMDHENMFWYRQDPGLGLRLIYFSYDVKMKEKGDIPEGYSVSREKKERFSLILESASTNQTSMYLCASSLFFGEQFFGPGTRLTVL.

This chain uses TRBV7-9 with TRBJ2-6. Germline values: CDR1 SEHNR, CDR2 FQNEAQ (reference sequence). The CDR3 is made up of 14 amino acids. No DNA has been recorded. This chain's CDR3 is CASSSAFGANVLTF.

The chain employs TRBV5-6 and TRBJ2-1; TCRdb gives TRBD2 as the D gene, but with no DNA this cannot be confirmed. Germline lookup yields CDR1 SGHDT and CDR2 YYEEEE. The CDR3 length is 13 residues. The DNA is unrecorded. CDR3 region: CASSLTGVNEQFF.

This rearrangement joins TRBV7-2 to TRBJ2-5. Germline V CDR1 and CDR2: SGHTA, FQGNSA. The CDR3 spans 13 residues. A DNA sequence was not provided. The CDR3 region is CASSLGLQETQYF.

The V gene is TRBV5-1, the J gene TRBJ1-1; TCRdb calls TRBD1, which cannot be checked without DNA. The germline V gene has CDR1 SGHRS and CDR2 YFSETQ. This CDR3 region has 15 residues. DNA is not recorded here. CDR3 sequence: CASSPVDILNTEAFF.

CDR3 sequence reads: CASSRTGDRTEAFF. This chain connects TRBV6-4 to TRBJ1-1; TCRdb names TRBD1, which stays unverified in the absence of DNA. The CDR3 is 14 amino acids. DNA is not on record. CDR1 is MRHNA and CDR2 is SNTAGT in the germline V gene.